Listed here is a single TCR beta chain. This entry comes from a study of control samples from healthy donors and cancer patients. Profiling relied on immunoSEQ multiplex PCR, and the TCRdb table lists in-frame clones only, not all of them. There are some 120,000 clones in the sample; 93% occur only once, and roughly 2.6% lies in the top ten. With 0 bases removed from V and 8 bases from J, the gap between germline ends came to 16 bases. CDR3 length: 15 amino acids. Germline V CDR1 and CDR2: SGHTA, FQGNSA. Sequencing was done on a sample of blood. The rearrangement joins TRBV7-2 to TRBJ1-2; D is perhaps TRBD1 (6 bases). The sequence derives from a man younger than 45 in good health. Here the CDR3 reads CASSLAGQSFGGYTF. The CDR3 region has the DNA TGTGCCAGCAGCTTAGCCGGACAGTCCTTCGGAGGCTACACCTTC.